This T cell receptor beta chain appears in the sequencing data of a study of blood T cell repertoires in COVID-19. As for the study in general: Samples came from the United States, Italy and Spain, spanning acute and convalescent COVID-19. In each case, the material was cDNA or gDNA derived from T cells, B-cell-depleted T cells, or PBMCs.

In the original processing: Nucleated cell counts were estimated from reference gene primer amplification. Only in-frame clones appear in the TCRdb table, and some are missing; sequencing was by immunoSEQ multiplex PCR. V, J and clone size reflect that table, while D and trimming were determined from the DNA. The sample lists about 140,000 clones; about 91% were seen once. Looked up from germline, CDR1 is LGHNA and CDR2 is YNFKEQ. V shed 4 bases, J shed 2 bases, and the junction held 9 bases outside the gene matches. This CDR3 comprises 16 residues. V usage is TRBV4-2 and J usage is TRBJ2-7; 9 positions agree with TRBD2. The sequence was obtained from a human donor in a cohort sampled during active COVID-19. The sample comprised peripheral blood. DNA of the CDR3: TGTGCCAGCAGCCCACTCCTAGCGGGAAATGCCTACGAGCAGTACTTC. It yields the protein CASSPLLAGNAYEQYF.